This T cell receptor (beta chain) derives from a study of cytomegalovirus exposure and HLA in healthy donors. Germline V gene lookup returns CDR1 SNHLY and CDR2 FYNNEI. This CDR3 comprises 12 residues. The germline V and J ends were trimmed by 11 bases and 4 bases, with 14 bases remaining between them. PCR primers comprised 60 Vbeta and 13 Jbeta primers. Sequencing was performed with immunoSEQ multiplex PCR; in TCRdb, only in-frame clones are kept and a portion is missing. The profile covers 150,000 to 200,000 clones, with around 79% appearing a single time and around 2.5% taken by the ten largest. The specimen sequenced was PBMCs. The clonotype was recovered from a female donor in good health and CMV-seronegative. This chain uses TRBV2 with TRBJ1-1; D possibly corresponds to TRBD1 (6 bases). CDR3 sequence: CAGAQGTTEAFF. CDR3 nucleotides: TGTGCCGGGGCCCAGGGGACCACTGAAGCTTTCTTT. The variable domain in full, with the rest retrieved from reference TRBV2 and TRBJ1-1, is EPEVTQTPSHQVTQMGQEVILRCVPISNHLYFYWYRQILGQKVEFLVSFYNNEISEKSEIFDDQFSVERPDGSNFTLKIRSTKLEDSAMYFCAGAQGTTEAFFGQGTRLTVV.